This record concerns one T cell receptor (beta chain) sequence. The antigen remains undetermined. Treatment given: roughly 19 received Ad26.COV2.S at low or high dose, single or two shots; roughly five received placebo; per-sample allocation not given. Material that was analyzed had been drawn on day 63 after the first vaccine or placebo injection. It was Wuhan-strain SARS-CoV-2 spike that the Ad26 vaccine vector expressed. The record originates from a study of Ad26.COV2.S vaccination and SARS-CoV-2 variants. Study-level results: Vaccinees displayed broader spike-specific TCR repertoires than placebo recipients.

Germline CDR1 and CDR2: MGHRA and YSYEKL. This CDR3 region has 15 residues. Trimming removed 4 bases from V and 2 bases from J, with 12 bases in between. Sequencing used immunoSEQ multiplex PCR; TCRdb keeps in-frame clones, though not all of them. Among hundreds of thousands of clones listed, 89% were seen once. This sample comprised peripheral blood, obtained in a trial of Ad26.COV2.S vaccine versus placebo. V is TRBV4-1 and J is TRBJ2-1; perhaps TRBD1 as D (5 bases). This TCR was sampled from a person aged 18-65 years who received the Ad26.COV2.S COVID-19 vaccine or a placebo. The CDR3, as DNA: TGCGCCAGCAGCCTTAACGGACACCCCTACAATGAGCAGTTCTTC. This encodes CASSLNGHPYNEQFF.